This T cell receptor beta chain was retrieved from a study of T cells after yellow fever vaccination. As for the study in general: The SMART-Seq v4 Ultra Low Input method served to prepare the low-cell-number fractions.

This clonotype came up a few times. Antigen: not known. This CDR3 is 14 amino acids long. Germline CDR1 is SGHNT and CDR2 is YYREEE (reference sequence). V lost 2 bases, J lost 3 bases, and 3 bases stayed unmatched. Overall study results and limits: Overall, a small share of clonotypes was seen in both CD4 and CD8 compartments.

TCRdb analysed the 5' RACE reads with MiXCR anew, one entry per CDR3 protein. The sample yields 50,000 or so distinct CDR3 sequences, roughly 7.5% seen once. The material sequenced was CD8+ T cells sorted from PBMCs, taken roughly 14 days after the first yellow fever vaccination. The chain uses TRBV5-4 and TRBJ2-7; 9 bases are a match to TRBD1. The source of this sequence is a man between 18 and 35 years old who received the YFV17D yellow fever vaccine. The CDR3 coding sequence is TGTGCCAGCAGCTTTGGACAGGGGAACTACGAGCAGTACTTC. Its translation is CASSFGQGNYEQYF.